The 28 T cell receptor beta chains reported below all come from one sample, sequenced in a study of T cells in narcolepsy listed by TCRdb under 2018. Library creation used the immunoSEQ multiplex PCR assay. TCRdb took over this immuneACCESS table, retaining in-frame rearrangements with V and J assigned. Such tables are incomplete; in checked studies, under half of the missing clones stem from an unresolved V gene, and the remainder is unexplained. In this sample the table shows roughly 35,000 clones, roughly 88% of which occur a single time. The ten largest clones add up to under 2% of the sample. Sequences were obtained from CD45RA- memory CD4+ T cells from PBMCs. Interpreted using the paper, the cell subset or site label stands for: memory T cells sorted ex vivo from peripheral blood. Receptors were obtained from a human donor with narcolepsy.

This clone came up once. Other DNA sequences within the sample encode an identical CDR3. The chain links TRBV19 to TRBJ2-3; D remains unclear. Germline CDR1 is LNHDA and CDR2 is SQIVND (reference sequence). The CDR3 loop spans 14 amino acids. Trimming left V 1 base short and J 1 base short, with 6 bases between. CDR3 sequence (DNA): TGTGCCAGTAGTATAGGTCTCGGCACAGATACGCAGTATTTT. Translation gives CASSIGLGTDTQYF.

The V call is TRBV19, the J call TRBJ1-2; tentatively, D is TRBD1 (6 bases). V was trimmed by 7 bases and J by 7 bases, leaving 19 bases between them. This CDR3 contains 14 residues. Germline V lookup: CDR1 LNHDA, CDR2 SQIVND (reference sequence). CDR3 coding DNA: TGTGCCAGTATAGGCCCAGGGGACCTGAGTGGCTACACCTTC. Protein product: CASIGPGDLSGYTF.

The chain carries TRBV9 and TRBJ2-3, with 12 bases fitting TRBD2. Germline values: CDR1 SGDLS, CDR2 YYNGEE. This CDR3 comprises 16 residues. The junction had 4 bases not matched to a gene; V was cut back by 3 bases and J by 2 bases. DNA for the CDR3: TGTGCCAGCAGCGGACGACTAGCGGGGGCCACAGATACGCAGTATTTT. Residues: CASSGRLAGATDTQYF.

V usage is TRBV19 and J usage is TRBJ1-1; D call uncertain. The germline gives CDR1 LNHDA, CDR2 SQIVND (reference sequence). CDR3 length: 11 amino acids. V was cut by 10 bases and J by 1 base, with 7 bases left in between. CDR3 nucleotides: TGTGCCAAGACGGGGAACACTGAAGCTTTCTTT. Translating it yields CAKTGNTEAFF. Full variable domain (missing parts from reference TRBV19 and TRBJ1-1): DGGITQSPKYLFRKEGQNVTLSCEQNLNHDAMYWYRQDPGQGLRLIYYSQIVNDFQKGDIAEGYSVSREKKESFPLTVTSAQKNPTAFYLCAKTGNTEAFFGQGTRLTVV.

The table lists this clone with a few counts. This chain connects TRBV11-2 to TRBJ2-1, with a possible D match to TRBD1 (7 bases). The germline CDR1 and CDR2 sequences are SGHAT and FQNNGV. Trimming shortened V by 2 bases and J by 6 bases, and 17 bases separated the two germline ends. This CDR3 has 16 residues. The CDR3 region has the DNA TGTGCCAGCAGCTTACCAGCCCCAGGGGGGCCCAATGAGCAGTTCTTC. Protein sequence: CASSLPAPGGPNEQFF.

This clone was seen once. CDR3 loop: CASSYSHRDQPQHF. In DNA form, the CDR3 reads TGTGCCAGCAGTTACTCGCACAGAGATCAGCCCCAGCATTTT. The V call is TRBV6-5, the J call TRBJ1-5, with no clear D. Deletions cut 0 bases from V and 5 bases from J, with 8 bases between. CDR1 is MNHEY, CDR2 SVGAGI, per germline. CDR3 length: 14 amino acids.

J is TRBJ1-2 and V is TRBV15, with D maybe TRBD1 (6 bases). Germline values: CDR1 LNHNV, CDR2 YYDKDF (reference sequence). The CDR3 loop spans 14 amino acids. V was trimmed by 0 bases and J by 8 bases, leaving 13 bases between them. Here the CDR3 DNA reads TGTGCCACCAGCAGAGATCGGGGGGCACGGGGCTACACCTTC. It encodes CATSRDRGARGYTF.

The rearrangement uses TRBV6-6 and TRBJ2-2; TRBD1 aligns across 10 bases. J was trimmed by 2 bases and V by 6 bases; bases with no gene match: 6. Germline CDR1 and CDR2: MNHNY and SVGAGI (reference sequence). The CDR3 sequence is 16 residues long. The CDR3 DNA sequence: TGTGCCAGCAGCCGCGACAGGGGGCATAACACCGGGGAGCTGTTTTTT. Translating gives CASSRDRGHNTGELFF.

The V gene is TRBV5-1, the J gene TRBJ2-6; no definite D call. V shed 0 bases and J shed 0 bases, with 7 bases lying between them. The germline V gene encodes CDR1 SGHRS and CDR2 YFSETQ. The CDR3 is 16 residues long. The DNA of the CDR3 is TGCGCCAGCAGCTTGGGGGTACACTCTGGGGCCAACGTCCTGACTTTC. This gives the protein CASSLGVHSGANVLTF.

The chain employs TRBV9 and TRBJ2-2; no clear D gene. Trimming took off 1 base at V and 4 bases at J, with 8 bases between the two ends. The CDR3 consists of 14 residues. In germline, CDR1 is SGDLS, CDR2 YYNGEE. CDR3 DNA: TGTGCCAGCAGCGTACTGGGTGCCACCGGGGAGCTGTTTTTT. As protein: CASSVLGATGELFF.

The chain couples TRBV30 to TRBJ1-1; no clear D. The V gene lost 2 bases and the J gene lost 5 bases, with 15 bases spanning the gap. Germline V gene data show CDR1 as GTSNPN and CDR2 as SVGIG (reference sequence). This CDR3 has 14 amino acids. The CDR3 spells CAWSLTGILTEAFF. The CDR3 region has the DNA TGTGCCTGGAGTTTAACGGGTATATTGACTGAAGCTTTCTTT.

The chain couples TRBV27 to TRBJ2-3, with 13 bases that match TRBD2. J gave up 6 bases and V 6 bases, and 12 bases lay outside the gene matches. The CDR3 has 17 amino acids. Germline V lookup: CDR1 MNHEY, CDR2 SMNVEV (reference sequence). Written as DNA, the CDR3 is TGTGCCAGCAGGAGTGGGACGGGGACTAGCGGGGCCGATACGCAGTATTTT. Translating gives CASRSGTGTSGADTQYF.

This clone was found a few times. The chain is built from TRBV27 and TRBJ2-7; D is tentatively TRBD1 or TRBD2 (6 bases each). Germline CDR1 MNHEY, CDR2 SMNVEV (reference sequence). The CDR3 is 14 amino acids. Trimming removed 9 bases at V and 2 bases at J, with 17 bases between. CDR3 amino acids: CASAQGRGTYEQYF. Written as DNA, the CDR3 is TGTGCCAGTGCTCAGGGGCGGGGCACCTACGAGCAGTACTTC.

This chain links TRBV29-1 with TRBJ1-1, with no clear D. CDR1 SQVTM and CDR2 ANQGSEA come from the germline V gene. This CDR3 has 12 amino acids. Trimming took 3 bases from V and 10 from J, leaving 15 bases between them. CDR3 coding DNA: TGCAGCGTTGATAAGGCCCCCCGGGGAGCTTTCTTT. It is translated as CSVDKAPRGAFF.

V is TRBV9 and J is TRBJ2-5; the D gene is possibly TRBD2 (6 bases). The CDR3 spans 14 residues. CDR1 is SGDLS and CDR2 is YYNGEE in the germline V gene. The ends were cut back, 3 bases at V and 5 bases at J, with 14 bases in the middle. The CDR3 nucleotides read TGTGCCAGCAGCGAGACTAGTGGGGGGGAGACCCAGTACTTC. Residues: CASSETSGGETQYF.

The V call is TRBV7-2, the J call TRBJ2-2, with 10 positions matching TRBD2. Germline V gene lookup returns CDR1 SGHTA and CDR2 FQGNSA. The CDR3 contains 15 residues. V gave up 4 bases and J gave up 7 bases; unmatched junction bases: 6. Written as DNA, the CDR3 is TGTGCCAGCAGCTCCCTAGCGGGGGCACGCGGGGAGCTGTTTTTT. Protein: CASSSLAGARGELFF.

This sequence joins TRBV7-2 and TRBJ2-1, with D hard to call. V was pared by 8 bases and J by 4 bases, with 18 bases between. Germline V gene data show CDR1 as SGHTA and CDR2 as FQGNSA. This CDR3 has 15 residues. CDR3 DNA: TGTGCCAGCGCCCTGGACGGTCTTAGGTACAATGAGCAGTTCTTC. Its translation: CASALDGLRYNEQFF.

The rearrangement links TRBV5-6 to TRBJ2-1; 7 nucleotides agree with TRBD2. Germline V gene lookup returns CDR1 SGHDT and CDR2 YYEEEE. The CDR3 runs 16 residues. J lost 4 bases, V lost 2 bases, and 9 bases had no gene match. The CDR3 here is CASSLVSGGTYNEQFF. The DNA for the CDR3 is TGTGCCAGCAGCTTAGTTTCCGGGGGGACTTACAATGAGCAGTTCTTC.

This chain connects TRBV30 to TRBJ2-5, with D maybe TRBD2 (7 bases). The V gene's germline CDR1 is GTSNPN and CDR2 SVGIG (reference sequence). The CDR3 extends over 12 amino acids. V was clipped by 6 bases and J by 7 bases, with 15 bases between them. CDR3 region: CACEQGGRTQYF. The CDR3 DNA is TGTGCCTGTGAACAGGGAGGGAGGACCCAGTACTTC.

The V gene is TRBV10-3, the J gene TRBJ1-5; TRBD1 is a possible D gene (6 bases). This CDR3 is built from 14 residues. Germline values: CDR1 ENHRY, CDR2 SYGVKD. Trimming took off 4 bases at V and 0 bases at J, with 7 bases between the two ends. The CDR3 DNA is TGTGCCATCAGTGCGGACAGTAGCAATCAGCCCCAGCATTTT. Amino acid sequence: CAISADSSNQPQHF.

This chain connects TRBV30 to TRBJ1-2; a weak D match, TRBD1 (6 bases). CDR1 and CDR2 from the germline V gene are GTSNPN and SVGIG (reference sequence). Trimming cost V 3 bases and J 6 bases, with 11 bases left between them. This CDR3 has 12 residues. CDR3 loop: CAWREGGDGYTF. DNA for the CDR3: TGTGCCTGGAGAGAAGGGGGGGATGGCTACACCTTC.

Only a few counts were recorded for this clone. The V and J genes are TRBV7-2 and TRBJ2-7; no clear D gene. The CDR3 totals 13 residues. The V and J ends lost 5 bases and 3 bases respectively, with 11 bases between them. Germline V lookup: CDR1 SGHTA, CDR2 FQGNSA. CDR3: CASSPSGFYEQYF. CDR3 sequence (DNA): TGTGCCAGCAGCCCCTCGGGTTTCTACGAGCAGTACTTC.

In this sample, this clone turned up a few times. The chain has TRBV18 and TRBJ1-5; D is possibly TRBD1 (6 bases). The germline CDR1 and CDR2 sequences are KGHSH and LQKENI. Trimming took off 6 bases at V and 5 bases at J, with 14 bases between the two ends. There are 14 residues in the CDR3. CDR3 protein: CASSRDRTHQPQHF. The CDR3 nucleotides are TGTGCCAGCTCGCGCGACAGGACACATCAGCCCCAGCATTTT.

The CDR3 DNA reads as TGTGCCAGCAGCGTAGAAGGCGGGGCCCTCTACGAGCAGTACTTC. Amino acid sequence: CASSVEGGALYEQYF. The chain carries TRBV9 and TRBJ2-7, with D possibly matching TRBD2 (6 bases). Germline V CDR1 and CDR2: SGDLS, YYNGEE. V was pared by 0 bases and J by 3 bases, with 13 bases between. This CDR3 is 15 amino acids long.

J is TRBJ2-5 and V is TRBV9; 8 nucleotides match TRBD2. This CDR3 contains 16 residues. Germline trimming cut 0 bases from V and 1 base from J; bases unmatched to any gene: 5. Germline CDR1 reads SGDLS; CDR2 reads YYNGEE. The CDR3 here is CASSVGGRGGQETQYF. CDR3 bases: TGTGCCAGCAGCGTAGGCGGCCGGGGGGGCCAAGAGACCCAGTACTTC.

The chain is built from TRBV4-1 and TRBJ1-5; D perhaps matches TRBD1 (6 bases). V was pared by 1 base and J by 6 bases, with 13 bases between. CDR3 length equals 15 residues. Per the germline V gene, CDR1 is MGHRA and CDR2 is YSYEKL. The CDR3 loop is CASSQGQVVSQPQHF. CDR3 DNA sequence: TGCGCCAGCAGCCAAGGACAGGTGGTAAGTCAGCCCCAGCATTTT.

The chain carries TRBV5-4 and TRBJ2-5; 11 positions agree with TRBD1. The end of the DNA aligns better with TRBJ2-7, so the J call may be wrong. CDR1 is SGHNT and CDR2 is YYREEE in the germline V gene (reference sequence). The CDR3 is 15 amino acids. The CDR3: CASSLPGQGAYEQYF. DNA for the CDR3: TGTGCCAGCAGCTTACCGGGACAGGGGGCCTACGAGCAGTACTTC.

The chain couples TRBV5-4 to TRBJ1-1, with no clear D. V was cut by 4 bases and J by 8 bases, with 12 bases left in between. This CDR3 has 12 amino acids. Germline values: CDR1 SGHNT, CDR2 YYREEE (reference sequence). This CDR3 is CASSIEAGEAFF. The CDR3 coding sequence is TGTGCCAGCAGCATCGAGGCAGGCGAAGCTTTCTTT.